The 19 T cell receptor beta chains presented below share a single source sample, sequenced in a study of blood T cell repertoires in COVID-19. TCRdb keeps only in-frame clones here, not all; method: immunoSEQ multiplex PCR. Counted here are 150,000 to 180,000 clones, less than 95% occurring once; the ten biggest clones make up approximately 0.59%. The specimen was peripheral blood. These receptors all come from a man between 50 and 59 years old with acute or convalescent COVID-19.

CDR3 loop: CASTKRERVTQYF. DNA of the CDR3: TGTGCCAGCACCAAGCGGGAGCGGGTGACCCAGTACTTC. The gene calls are TRBV28 and TRBJ2-5; 8 bases are shared with TRBD2. The CDR3 is 13 residues long. Losses at the gene ends were 7 bases for V and 7 bases for J; bases not matched to a gene: 8. Per germline, CDR1 MDHEN and CDR2 SYDVKM.

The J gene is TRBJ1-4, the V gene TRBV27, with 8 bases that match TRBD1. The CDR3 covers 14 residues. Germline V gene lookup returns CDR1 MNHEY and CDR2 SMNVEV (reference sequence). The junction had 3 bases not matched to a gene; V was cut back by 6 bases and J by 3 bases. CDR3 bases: TGTGCCAGCAGCCCGACAGGGGCTAATGAAAAACTGTTTTTT. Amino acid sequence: CASSPTGANEKLFF.

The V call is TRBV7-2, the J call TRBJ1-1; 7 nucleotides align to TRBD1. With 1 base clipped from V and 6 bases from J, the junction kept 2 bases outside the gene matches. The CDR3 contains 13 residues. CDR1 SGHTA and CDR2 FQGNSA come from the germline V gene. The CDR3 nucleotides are TGTGCCAGCAGCTTAGAAGGGGGCTCTGAAGCTTTCTTT. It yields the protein CASSLEGGSEAFF.

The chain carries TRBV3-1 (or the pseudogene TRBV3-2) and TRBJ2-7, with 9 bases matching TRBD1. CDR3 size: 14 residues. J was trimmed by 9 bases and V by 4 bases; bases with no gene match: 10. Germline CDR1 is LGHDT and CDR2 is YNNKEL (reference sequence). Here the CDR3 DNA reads TGTGCCAGCAGCCCGGAGGACAGGGGAAATGTGCAGTACTTC. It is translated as CASSPEDRGNVQYF.

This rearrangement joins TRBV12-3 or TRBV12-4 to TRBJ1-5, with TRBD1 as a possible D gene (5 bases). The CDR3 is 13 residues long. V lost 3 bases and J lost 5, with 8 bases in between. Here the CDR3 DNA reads TGTGCCAGCAGTTTCCAGGGCGATCAGCCCCAGCATTTT. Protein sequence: CASSFQGDQPQHF.

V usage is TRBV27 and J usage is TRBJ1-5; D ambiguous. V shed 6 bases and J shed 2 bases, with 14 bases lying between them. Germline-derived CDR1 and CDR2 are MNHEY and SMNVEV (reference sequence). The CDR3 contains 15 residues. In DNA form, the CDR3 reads TGTGCCAGCAGCGCGGAGGCCCGCGGCAATCAGCCCCAGCATTTT. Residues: CASSAEARGNQPQHF.

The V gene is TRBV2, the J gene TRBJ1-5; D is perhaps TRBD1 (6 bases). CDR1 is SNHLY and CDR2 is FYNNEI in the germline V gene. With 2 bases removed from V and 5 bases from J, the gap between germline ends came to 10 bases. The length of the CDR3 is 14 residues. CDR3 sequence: CASSERDTYQPQHF. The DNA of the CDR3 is TGTGCCAGCAGTGAAAGGGACACTTATCAGCCCCAGCATTTT.

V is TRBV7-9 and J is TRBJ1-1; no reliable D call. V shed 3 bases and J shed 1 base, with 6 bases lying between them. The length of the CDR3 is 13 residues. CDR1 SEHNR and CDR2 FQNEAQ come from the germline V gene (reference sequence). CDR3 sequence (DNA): TGTGCCAGCAGCTTCGGCGGGAACACTGAAGCTTTCTTT. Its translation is CASSFGGNTEAFF.

The chain's CDR3 is CASSDGPRDSSREVAFF. Written as DNA, the CDR3 is TGTGCCAGCAGTGATGGGCCCCGGGACAGCTCAAGGGAAGTCGCTTTCTTT. This chain joins TRBV2 and TRBJ1-1; 7 nucleotides match TRBD1. Germline trimming cut 3 bases from V and 11 bases from J; bases unmatched to any gene: 21. The germline V gene has CDR1 SNHLY and CDR2 FYNNEI. The CDR3 length is 17 residues.

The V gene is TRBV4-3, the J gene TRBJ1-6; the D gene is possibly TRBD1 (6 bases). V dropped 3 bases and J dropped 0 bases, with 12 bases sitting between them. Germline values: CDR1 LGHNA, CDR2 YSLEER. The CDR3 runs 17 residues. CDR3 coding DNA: TGCGCCAGCAGCCACGACGACAGGAGCTCCTATAATTCACCCCTCCACTTT. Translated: CASSHDDRSSYNSPLHF.

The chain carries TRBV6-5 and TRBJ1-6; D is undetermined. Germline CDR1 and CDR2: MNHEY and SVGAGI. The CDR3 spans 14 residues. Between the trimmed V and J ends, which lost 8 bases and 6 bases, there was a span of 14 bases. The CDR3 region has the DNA TGTGCCAGCGCTAAGGAGCCCCGTAATTCACCCCTCCACTTT. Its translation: CASAKEPRNSPLHF.

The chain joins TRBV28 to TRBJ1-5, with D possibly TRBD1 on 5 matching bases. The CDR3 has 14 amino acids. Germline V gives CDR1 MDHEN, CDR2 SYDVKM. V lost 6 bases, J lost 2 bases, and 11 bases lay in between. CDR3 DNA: TGTGCCAGCAGCGGGGGTTTTGGCAATCAGCCCCAGCATTTT. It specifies CASSGGFGNQPQHF.

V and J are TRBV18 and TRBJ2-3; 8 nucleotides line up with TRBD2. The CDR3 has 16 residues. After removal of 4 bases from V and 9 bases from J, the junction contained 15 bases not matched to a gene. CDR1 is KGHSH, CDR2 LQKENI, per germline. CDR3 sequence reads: CASSLGLAGEPGTQYF. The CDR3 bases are TGTGCCAGCTCACTTGGGCTAGCGGGTGAACCGGGGACGCAGTATTTT.

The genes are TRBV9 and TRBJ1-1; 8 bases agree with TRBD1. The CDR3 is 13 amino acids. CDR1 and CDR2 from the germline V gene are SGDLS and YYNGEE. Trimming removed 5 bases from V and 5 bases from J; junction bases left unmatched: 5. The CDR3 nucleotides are TGTGCCAGCAGGGGACAGGAGAGGACTGAAGCTTTCTTT. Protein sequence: CASRGQERTEAFF.

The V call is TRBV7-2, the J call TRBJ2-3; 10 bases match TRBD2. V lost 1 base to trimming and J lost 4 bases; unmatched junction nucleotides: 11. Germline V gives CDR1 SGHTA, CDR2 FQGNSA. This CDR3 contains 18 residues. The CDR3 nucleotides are TGTGCCAGCAGCTTAGGCCCCAGAGCGGGGGGGCGAGCAGATACGCAGTATTTT. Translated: CASSLGPRAGGRADTQYF.

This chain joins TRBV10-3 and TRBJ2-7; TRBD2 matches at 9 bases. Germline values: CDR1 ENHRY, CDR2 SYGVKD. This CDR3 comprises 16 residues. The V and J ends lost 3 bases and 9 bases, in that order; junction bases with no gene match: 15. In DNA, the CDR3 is TGTGCCATCAGTGACTCACTAGCGGGCTCAGATAGGTGGCAGTACGTC. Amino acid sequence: CAISDSLAGSDRWQYV.

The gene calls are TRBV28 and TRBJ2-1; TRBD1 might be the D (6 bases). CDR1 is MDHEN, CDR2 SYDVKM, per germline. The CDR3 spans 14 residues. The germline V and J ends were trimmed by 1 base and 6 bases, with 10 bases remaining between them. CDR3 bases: TGTGCCAGCAGTTTATCACAGGGCGGCAATGAGCAGTTCTTC. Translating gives CASSLSQGGNEQFF.

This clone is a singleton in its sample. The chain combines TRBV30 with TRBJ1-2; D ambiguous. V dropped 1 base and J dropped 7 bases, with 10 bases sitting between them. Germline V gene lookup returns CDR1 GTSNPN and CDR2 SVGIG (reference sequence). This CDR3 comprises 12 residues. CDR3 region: CAWSAPPRGYTF. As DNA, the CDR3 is TGTGCCTGGAGTGCCCCTCCCCGTGGCTACACCTTC.

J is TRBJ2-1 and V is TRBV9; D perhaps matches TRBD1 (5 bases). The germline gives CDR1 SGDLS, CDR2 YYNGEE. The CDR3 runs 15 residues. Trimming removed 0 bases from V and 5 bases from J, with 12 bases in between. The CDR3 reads CASSVAGAVHNEQFF. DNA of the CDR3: TGTGCCAGCAGCGTAGCTGGGGCAGTCCACAATGAGCAGTTCTTC. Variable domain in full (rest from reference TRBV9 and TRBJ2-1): DSGVTQTPKHLITATGQRVTLRCSPRSGDLSVYWYQQSLDQGLQFLIQYYNGEERAKGNILERFSAQQFPDLHSELNLSSLELGDSALYFCASSVAGAVHNEQFFGPGTRLTVL.